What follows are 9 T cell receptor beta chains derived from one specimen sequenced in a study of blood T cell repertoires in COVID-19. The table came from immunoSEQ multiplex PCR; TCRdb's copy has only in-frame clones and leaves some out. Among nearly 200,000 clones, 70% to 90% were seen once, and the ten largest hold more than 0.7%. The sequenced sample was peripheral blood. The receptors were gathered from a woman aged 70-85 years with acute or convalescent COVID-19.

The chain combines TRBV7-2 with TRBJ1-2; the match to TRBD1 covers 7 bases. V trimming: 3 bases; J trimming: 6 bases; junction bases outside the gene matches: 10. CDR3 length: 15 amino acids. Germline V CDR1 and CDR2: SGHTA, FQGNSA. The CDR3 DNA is TGTGCCAGCAGCTTCGACAGGGCCGAGATCCATGGCTACACCTTC. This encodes CASSFDRAEIHGYTF.

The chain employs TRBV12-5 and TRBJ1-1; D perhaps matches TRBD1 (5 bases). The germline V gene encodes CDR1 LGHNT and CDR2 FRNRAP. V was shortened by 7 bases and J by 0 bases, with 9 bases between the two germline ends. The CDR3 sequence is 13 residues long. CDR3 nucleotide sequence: TGTGCTAGTGCCCTACAGGTGAACACTGAAGCTTTCTTT. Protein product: CASALQVNTEAFF.

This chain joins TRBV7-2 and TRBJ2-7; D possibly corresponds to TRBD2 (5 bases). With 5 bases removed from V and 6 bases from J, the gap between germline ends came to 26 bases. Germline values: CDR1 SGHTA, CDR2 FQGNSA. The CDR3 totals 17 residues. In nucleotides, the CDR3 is TGTGCCAGCAGCCAGAAACTACGGGGAACTAGTCCCCTCGAGCAGTACTTC. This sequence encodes CASSQKLRGTSPLEQYF.

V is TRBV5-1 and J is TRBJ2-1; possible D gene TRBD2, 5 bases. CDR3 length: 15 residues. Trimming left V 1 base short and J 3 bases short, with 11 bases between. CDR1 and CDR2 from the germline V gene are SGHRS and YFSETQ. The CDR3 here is CASSLNVGVYNEQFF. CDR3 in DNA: TGCGCCAGCAGCTTGAACGTCGGGGTCTACAATGAGCAGTTCTTC. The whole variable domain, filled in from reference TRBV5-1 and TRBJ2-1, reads KAGVTQTPRYLIKTRGQQVTLSCSPISGHRSVSWYQQTPGQGLQFLFEYFSETQRNKGNFPGRFSGRQFSNSRSEMNVSTLELGDSALYLCASSLNVGVYNEQFFGPGTRLTVL.

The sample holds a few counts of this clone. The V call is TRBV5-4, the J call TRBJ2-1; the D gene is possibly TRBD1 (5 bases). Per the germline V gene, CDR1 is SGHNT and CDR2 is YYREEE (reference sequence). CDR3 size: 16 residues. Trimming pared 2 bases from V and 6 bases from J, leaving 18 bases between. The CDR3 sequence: CASSFPGISWSNEQFF. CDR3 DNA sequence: TGTGCCAGCAGCTTCCCAGGGATCTCTTGGAGCAATGAGCAGTTCTTC.

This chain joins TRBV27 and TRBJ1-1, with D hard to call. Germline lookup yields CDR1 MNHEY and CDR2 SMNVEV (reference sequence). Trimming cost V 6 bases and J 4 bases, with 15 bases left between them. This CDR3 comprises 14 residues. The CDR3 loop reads CASSRSGFSTEAFF. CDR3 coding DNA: TGTGCCAGCAGCCGATCGGGGTTTAGCACTGAAGCTTTCTTT.

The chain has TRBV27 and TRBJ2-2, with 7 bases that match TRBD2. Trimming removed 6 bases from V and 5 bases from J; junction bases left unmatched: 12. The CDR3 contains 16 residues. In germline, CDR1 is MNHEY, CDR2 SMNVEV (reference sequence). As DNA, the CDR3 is TGTGCCAGCAGGGGCTTCAAGCGGGGTGGAACCGGGGAGCTGTTTTTT. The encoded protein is CASRGFKRGGTGELFF.

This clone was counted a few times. CDR3: CASSSGTGNQPQHF. The CDR3 nucleotides are TGCGCCAGCAGCAGTGGGACAGGCAATCAGCCCCAGCATTTT. The chain has TRBV5-1 and TRBJ1-5; 7 positions agree with TRBD1. The CDR3 has 14 amino acids. Germline trimming cut 4 bases from V and 2 bases from J; bases unmatched to any gene: 3. Germline CDR1 SGHRS, CDR2 YFSETQ.

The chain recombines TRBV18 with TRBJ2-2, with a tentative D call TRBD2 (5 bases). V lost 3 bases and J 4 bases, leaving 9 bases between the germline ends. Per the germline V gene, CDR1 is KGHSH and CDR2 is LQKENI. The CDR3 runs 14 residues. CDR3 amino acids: CASSPSTSTGELFF. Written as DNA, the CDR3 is TGTGCCAGCTCACCGTCCACTAGCACCGGGGAGCTGTTTTTT.